This TCR beta chain was profiled in a study of shared clonotypes between healthy human individuals. Concerning this clone itself: The sample holds other DNA sequences that translate to the same CDR3.

The germline CDR1 and CDR2 sequences are SGDLS and YYNGEE. Trimming took 0 bases from V and 4 from J, leaving 10 bases between them. CDR3 length: 14 amino acids. The naive CD8 population came from CD45RO-negative cells selected for CCR7, without terminally differentiated effector memory CD45RA+ cells. The protocol was immunoSEQ multiplex PCR, while the TCRdb copy is restricted to in-frame clones and leaves out a portion. Of about 2,200,000 clones listed, under 95% were seen once; the top ten hold around 1.7%. The source material was naive CD8+ T cells from PBMCs. The clonotype originates from a man younger than 35 in good health. Some clones in this sample may be carry-over from other donors' samples. The rearrangement uses TRBV9 and TRBJ2-5, with D tentatively TRBD2 (6 bases). The CDR3 reads CASSVGLGGETQYF. DNA of the CDR3: TGTGCCAGCAGCGTAGGTCTGGGAGGAGAGACCCAGTACTTC.